This T cell receptor (beta chain) was documented in a study of cytomegalovirus exposure and HLA in healthy donors. Germline V gives CDR1 SGHVS, CDR2 FQNEAQ. The CDR3 runs to 13 residues. Trimming left V 8 bases short and J 3 bases short, with 12 bases between. PCR was performed using 60 Vbeta and 13 Jbeta primers. Repertoires were generated with immunoSEQ multiplex PCR, while TCRdb's copy carries only in-frame clones and drops some. In the table there are some 110,000 clones, around 75% of which are singletons. Sequenced sample: PBMCs. The gene calls are TRBV7-8 and TRBJ2-3; D ambiguous. This TCR was recovered from a man aged 30-40 years in good health and CMV-seronegative. The chain's CDR3 is CASRFRVTDTQYF. The CDR3 region has the DNA TGTGCCAGCCGATTCCGGGTTACAGATACGCAGTATTTT.